This is a list of T cell receptor beta chains from one sample in a study of graft-versus-host responses after intestinal transplantation. TCRdb keeps only in-frame clones here, not all; method: immunoSEQ multiplex PCR. Among about 100,000 clones listed, over 80% were seen once. Antigen specificity for these receptors is unknown. Sequenced here: unstimulated CD4+ T cells sorted from spleen or lymph node cells, sampled before transplant. These receptors were collected from a human donor who was the organ donor for an intestinal transplant. Each CDR3 is given with its conserved first and last residue. D genes are given only for firm matches. The size of a clone is reported for some rows only, either as once, few or many, or as a class for expanded clones.

abundance: few; d_gene: -; j_gene: TRBJ2-1; v_gene: TRBV11-3; CDR3nt: TGTGCCAGCAGCTTAGGGCGGGAAAGGGACAATGAGCAGTTCTTC; CDR3aa: CASSLGRERDNEQFF
abundance: -; d_gene: TRBD1; j_gene: TRBJ2-7; v_gene: TRBV5-4; CDR3nt: TGTGCCAGCAGCGGGGACAGGGGCTACGAGCAGTACTTC; CDR3aa: CASSGDRGYEQYF
abundance: -; d_gene: TRBD2; j_gene: TRBJ2-5; v_gene: TRBV7-9; CDR3nt: TGTGCCAGCGGAAGCGGGGGGCCGAAAGAGACCCAGTACTTC; CDR3aa: CASGSGGPKETQYF
abundance: -; d_gene: -; j_gene: TRBJ2-7; v_gene: TRBV21-1; CDR3nt: TGTGCCAGCAGCCTCCGCTACGAGCAGTACTTC; CDR3aa: CASSLRYEQYF
abundance: -; d_gene: -; j_gene: TRBJ1-5; v_gene: TRBV19; CDR3nt: TGTGCCAGTAGTATTCCGGGACCTCCGCATTTT; CDR3aa: CASSIPGPPHF
abundance: -; d_gene: TRBD2; j_gene: TRBJ2-1; v_gene: TRBV11-3; CDR3nt: TGTGCCAGCACCCCCGGGACTAGCGGGTTAAATGAGCAGTTCTTC; CDR3aa: CASTPGTSGLNEQFF
abundance: -; d_gene: TRBD2; j_gene: TRBJ2-7; v_gene: TRBV19; CDR3nt: TGTGCCAGTAGTCCCCTCCAGGGCGGGAGCGCCTACGAGCAGTACTTC; CDR3aa: CASSPLQGGSAYEQYF
abundance: few; d_gene: TRBD1; j_gene: TRBJ2-1; v_gene: TRBV2; CDR3nt: TGTGCCAGCTCAACATTACAGGGGGTGTTCTCCTACAATGAGCAGTTCTTC; CDR3aa: CASSTLQGVFSYNEQFF
abundance: -; d_gene: -; j_gene: TRBJ1-1; v_gene: TRBV21-1; CDR3nt: TGTGCCAGCAGCGACCGGACAGGGCCCCAAGCTTTCTTT; CDR3aa: CASSDRTGPQAFF
abundance: -; d_gene: TRBD1; j_gene: TRBJ1-1; v_gene: TRBV5-5; CDR3nt: TGTGCCAGCAGCTTGACAGGGGGCACTGAAGCTTTCTTT; CDR3aa: CASSLTGGTEAFF
abundance: -; d_gene: TRBD1; j_gene: TRBJ2-7; v_gene: TRBV6-5; CDR3nt: TGTGCCAGCAGTTACTTAGGACAGGGGGCGGACGAGCAGTACTTC; CDR3aa: CASSYLGQGADEQYF
abundance: -; d_gene: -; j_gene: TRBJ1-2; v_gene: TRBV5-1; CDR3nt: TGCGCCAGCAGCTTAGGAGGGTATGGCTACACCTTC; CDR3aa: CASSLGGYGYTF
abundance: few; d_gene: -; j_gene: TRBJ1-4; v_gene: TRBV21-1; CDR3nt: TGTGCCAGCAGCAAAGGGGAGGAAAAACTGTTTTTT; CDR3aa: CASSKGEEKLFF
abundance: -; d_gene: TRBD1; j_gene: TRBJ1-5; v_gene: TRBV19; CDR3nt: TGTGCCAGCCCCCAGGGGGCAGGTCAGCCCCAGCATTTT; CDR3aa: CASPQGAGQPQHF
abundance: -; d_gene: TRBD1; j_gene: TRBJ1-5; v_gene: TRBV13; CDR3nt: TGTGCCAGCAGCTTTGGGACAGGCGGCAATCAGCCCCAGCATTTT; CDR3aa: CASSFGTGGNQPQHF
abundance: -; d_gene: TRBD1; j_gene: TRBJ2-7; v_gene: TRBV11-3; CDR3nt: TGTGCCAGCAGCTCTGAGGGACAGGGAAGAGGCTACGAGCAGTACTTC; CDR3aa: CASSSEGQGRGYEQYF
abundance: few; d_gene: TRBD1; j_gene: TRBJ1-2; v_gene: TRBV19; CDR3nt: TGTGCCAGTAGTAGACTCGGACAGGGTCGGGGCTATGGCTACACCTTC; CDR3aa: CASSRLGQGRGYGYTF
abundance: -; d_gene: -; j_gene: TRBJ2-3; v_gene: TRBV7-6; CDR3nt: TGTGCCAGCAGCTTGCCAGCAGATACGCAGTATTTT; CDR3aa: CASSLPADTQYF